Listed here are 6 T cell receptor beta chains from one sample, sequenced in a study of metastatic and nonmetastatic thyroid tumors (dated by TCRdb to about 2020). The library came from PCR. Sequencing was carried out with an Illumina HiSeq 4000. Clones were called with MiXCR by TCRdb after fastp trimmed the public reads at Q25, and only in-frame beta chains were retained. This sample lists some 25,000 clones; more than 12% were detected once. Together, the top ten hold 2.5% to 3.5% of the sample. Before undergoing thyroid surgery, none of the patients had been given any kind of treatment. Material for sequencing was blood. Receptor source: a female donor with papillary thyroid cancer or a benign thyroid nodule (not recorded which). Some clones in this sample may be carry-over from other donors' samples.

By sample share, this clone is medium-sized (0.01 to 0.1%). The V gene is TRBV6-1, the J gene TRBJ1-5; 10 nucleotides align to TRBD1. Germline loops: CDR1 MNHNS, CDR2 SASEGT. This CDR3 is built from 15 residues. Losses at the gene ends were 5 bases for V and 5 bases for J; bases not matched to a gene: 6. The CDR3 protein is CASSRGTGVDQPQHF. The CDR3, as DNA: TGTGCCAGCAGTCGGGGGACAGGGGTGGATCAGCCCCAGCATTTT.

In its sample, this clone ranks as large (0.1 to 1%). This chain uses TRBV28 with TRBJ2-3, with a tentative D call TRBD2 (6 bases). Germline CDR1 is MDHEN and CDR2 is SYDVKM. The CDR3 consists of 15 residues. V was cut by 7 bases and J by 2 bases, with 16 bases left in between. The CDR3 DNA follows: TGTGCCAGCACCCCCCCTCGGACTAACACAGATACGCAGTATTTT. This gives the protein CASTPPRTNTDTQYF.

This clone was seen repeatedly, ten times or more. The chain links TRBV7-2 to TRBJ2-1; 9 bases align to TRBD2. With V trimmed by 2 bases and J by 7 bases, 6 bases remained unmatched. CDR1 and CDR2 (germline): SGHTA, FQGNSA. The length of the CDR3 is 15 residues. CDR3 bases: TGTGCCAGCAGCTTACAGCGGGGGGTGGGGAATGAGCAGTTCTTC. Translated, it gives CASSLQRGVGNEQFF.

This clone was seen ten or more times. V gene TRBV5-6 combines with J gene TRBJ1-1; tentatively, D is TRBD1 (5 bases). The CDR3 is made up of 14 amino acids. Per the germline V gene, CDR1 is SGHDT and CDR2 is YYEEEE. The V end lost 2 bases, the J end lost 2 bases, and 10 bases lay between the germline ends. The CDR3 DNA follows: TGTGCCAGCAGCTTACTAGGGGCCAACACTGAAGCTTTCTTT. Protein: CASSLLGANTEAFF.

This sequence joins TRBV11-3 and TRBJ2-1; D gene uncertain. This CDR3 comprises 14 residues. Deletions cut 5 bases from V and 7 bases from J, with 15 bases between. CDR1 SGHNT and CDR2 YENEEA come from the germline V gene. The CDR3 DNA sequence: TGTGCCAGCAGCCGTCCGGAAGTGGGGAATGAGCAGTTCTTC. As protein: CASSRPEVGNEQFF.

The table lists this clone with many counts. The chain links TRBV3-1 to TRBJ2-3, with D perhaps being TRBD1 or TRBD2 (6 bases each). Per germline, CDR1 LGHDT and CDR2 YNNKEL (reference sequence). Trimming stripped 4 bases from V and 2 bases from J, with 10 bases between. This CDR3 is built from 14 residues. CDR3 sequence reads: CASSPRGPTDTQYF. The CDR3, as DNA: TGTGCCAGCAGCCCCCGGGGGCCCACAGATACGCAGTATTTT.